Below are 10 T cell receptor beta chains sequenced from a single sample in a study of a mutant IDH1 vaccine in newly diagnosed glioma. Profiling relied on immunoSEQ multiplex PCR, and the TCRdb table lists in-frame clones only, not all of them. The table has about 10,000 clones, 65% to 85% seen once. Stated time point: week 47, end of study. Doses comprised 300 ug of mutant IDH1 20-mer peptide each, plus topical imiquimod. Their recognized antigens are unknown. The sample here was PBMCs, taken from a glioma patient whose treatment included an IDH1 peptide vaccine. These receptors originate from a man under 40 with glioma.

V and J are TRBV4-1 and TRBJ2-2; D possibly corresponds to TRBD2 (5 bases). Trimming took 1 base from V and 4 from J, leaving 16 bases between them. The CDR3 contains 17 residues. Germline-derived CDR1 and CDR2 are MGHRA and YSYEKL. The CDR3 DNA reads as TGCGCCAGCAGCCAAGGCGGGCGGAGAATGGGCACCGGGGAGCTGTTTTTT. The encoded protein is CASSQGGRRMGTGELFF.

CDR3 sequence: CATSRDNGASKNIQYF. In DNA, the CDR3 is TGTGCCACCAGCAGAGATAACGGGGCGTCCAAAAACATTCAGTACTTC. The chain uses TRBV15 and TRBJ2-4, with D possibly called TRBD1 or TRBD2 (5 bases each). CDR1 is LNHNV, CDR2 YYDKDF, per germline (reference sequence). The V end was cut by 0 bases, the J end by 2 bases, with 11 bases between. The length of the CDR3 is 16 residues. The entire variable domain, with the rest obtained from reference TRBV15 and TRBJ2-4, is as follows: DAMVIQNPRYQVTQFGKPVTLSCSQTLNHNVMYWYQQKSSQAPKLLFHYYDKDFNNEADTPDNFQSRRPNTSFCFLDIRSPGLGDTAMYLCATSRDNGASKNIQYFGAGTRLSVL.

The count of this clone is one. The V and J genes are TRBV27 and TRBJ2-2; TRBD1 might be the D (8 bases). The CDR3 is 18 amino acids. The V and J ends lost 5 bases and 1 base respectively, with 20 bases between them. Germline V CDR1 and CDR2: MNHEY, SMNVEV (reference sequence). The CDR3 is CASSRGQAGRVNTGELFF. Here the CDR3 DNA reads TGTGCCAGCAGTAGGGGACAGGCAGGGAGGGTGAACACCGGGGAGCTGTTTTTT.

The chain is built from TRBV30 and TRBJ2-7; D not resolved. CDR3 size: 14 residues. The germline gives CDR1 GTSNPN, CDR2 SVGIG (reference sequence). Trimming stripped 0 bases from V and 3 bases from J, with 12 bases between. CDR3 sequence: CAWSVRNGFYEQYF. The CDR3 DNA is TGTGCCTGGAGTGTACGTAACGGGTTCTACGAGCAGTACTTC.

The gene calls are TRBV7-2 and TRBJ2-1; 9 bases are a match to TRBD1. V was clipped by 4 bases and J by 10 bases; unmatched bases: 8. Germline V gene sequence: CDR1 SGHTA, CDR2 FQGNSA. CDR3 size: 14 residues. CDR3 sequence: CASSYITTGGEQFF. CDR3 nucleotides: TGTGCCAGCAGCTACATAACAACAGGGGGCGAGCAGTTCTTC. Complete variable domain (other parts from reference TRBV7-2 and TRBJ2-1): GAGVSQSPSNKVTEKGKDVELRCDPISGHTALYWYRQSLGQGLEFLIYFQGNSAPDKSGLPSDRFSAERTGGSVSTLTIQRTQQEDSAVYLCASSYITTGGEQFFGPGTRLTVL.

The gene calls are TRBV19 and TRBJ1-2; TRBD1 matches at 8 bases. CDR1 and CDR2 from the germline V gene are LNHDA and SQIVND (reference sequence). Trimming cost V 10 bases and J 4 bases; bases outside gene matches: 8. The CDR3 covers 13 residues. The CDR3: CATSGTGFYGYTF. Here the CDR3 DNA reads TGTGCCACCTCAGGGACAGGTTTCTATGGCTACACCTTC.

This clone has just a few counts. The rearrangement joins TRBV5-1 to TRBJ1-1; no clear D. Germline loops: CDR1 SGHRS, CDR2 YFSETQ. V lost 1 base to trimming and J lost 1 base, with 8 bases between them. This CDR3 comprises 14 residues. CDR3 loop: CASSLTPGNTEAFF. The CDR3 region has the DNA TGCGCCAGCAGCTTGACCCCCGGGAACACTGAAGCTTTCTTT.

The chain links TRBV5-1 to TRBJ1-5; D gene uncertain. This CDR3 is built from 13 residues. Trimming cost V 2 bases and J 5 bases, with 8 bases left between them. Germline loops: CDR1 SGHRS, CDR2 YFSETQ. The CDR3 reads CASSFDGDQPQHF. CDR3 coding DNA: TGCGCCAGCAGCTTCGACGGCGATCAGCCCCAGCATTTT.

This clone was seen a single time. This chain connects TRBV5-1 to TRBJ2-7; 14 nucleotides match TRBD2. Trimming cost V 4 bases and J 2 bases; bases outside gene matches: 14. CDR1 SGHRS and CDR2 YFSETQ come from the germline V gene. This CDR3 spans 19 amino acids. The CDR3 region has the DNA TGCGCCAGCAGCATAAGACAGCAAGCGGGACTAGCGGGAGCCTACGAGCAGTACTTC. It encodes CASSIRQQAGLAGAYEQYF.

J is TRBJ2-1 and V is TRBV1. TRBV1 constitutes a pseudogene. CDR3 length: 12 amino acids. CDR3 sequence reads: CTSSQSAHEQFF. CDR3 bases: TGCACCAGCAGCCAATCGGCCCATGAGCAGTTCTTC.